The clone carrying this T cell receptor beta chain was seen many times. The antigen is undetermined. Germline lookup yields CDR1 SGHTA and CDR2 FQGNSA. V dropped 5 bases and J dropped 0; count of bases not matched to a gene: 5. The CDR3 totals 15 residues. TCRdb re-called the reads through MiXCR, storing one row per CDR3 protein. The data show roughly 180,000 distinct CDR3 sequences, roughly 27% seen once. The source of the sample is a study of T cell repertoires in cytomegalovirus infection. Overall study: CMV infection together with matching HLA type was indicated by public TCR beta signatures. Findings and limits, study-wide: There were HLA-C-restricted CMV-specific TCR beta clonotypes dominating the ex vivo response.

The rearrangement joins TRBV7-2 to TRBJ1-1, with 8 bases aligning to TRBD1. Material: PBMCs. This receptor was taken from a human donor in good health (CMV status not recorded). Some clones in this sample may be carry-over from other donors' samples. In nucleotides, the CDR3 is TGTGCCAGCAGCCGACGACAGGGGATGAACACTGAAGCTTTCTTT. It codes for CASSRRQGMNTEAFF.